This T cell receptor beta chain was recovered during a study of PD-1 blockade in mismatch repair-deficient tumors. For the study at large: Patients had more than ten mismatch repair-deficient cancer types, all previously treated and progressing.

Clones were sequenced by immunoSEQ multiplex PCR, and TCRdb holds only the in-frame ones, with some missing. The sample holds more than 40,000 clones, over 75% seen once. This CDR3 contains 13 residues. In germline, CDR1 is MNHNY, CDR2 SVGAGI (reference sequence). The trim removed 6 bases at V and 4 bases at J, leaving 6 bases unmatched. The receptor comes from an adult with mismatch repair-deficient cancer. The sequences come from peripheral blood, collected about 4.5 months after starting pembrolizumab. The rearrangement uses TRBV6-6 and TRBJ2-7; TRBD2 agrees at 7 bases. The CDR3, as DNA: TGTGCCAGCAGCCGAAGCGGGACTTACGAGCAGTACTTC. Amino acid sequence: CASSRSGTYEQYF.